The 18 T cell receptor beta chains listed next were all sequenced from one sample in a study of blood T cell repertoires in COVID-19. Clones were sequenced by immunoSEQ multiplex PCR, and TCRdb holds only the in-frame ones, with some missing. The sample lists 240,000 or so clones; roughly 86% were seen once. The sequenced sample was peripheral blood. The receptors were gathered from a man at least 80 years old with acute or convalescent COVID-19.

The CDR3 reads CASSQYLQGAYEQFF. In DNA, the CDR3 is TGCGCCAGCAGCCAATACTTACAGGGGGCGTATGAGCAGTTCTTC. The chain uses TRBV4-3 and TRBJ2-1; TRBD1 matches at 9 bases. CDR3 length: 15 amino acids. The V and J ends lost 2 bases and 8 bases, in that order; junction bases with no gene match: 7. The germline gives CDR1 LGHNA, CDR2 YSLEER.

This chain uses TRBV5-1 with TRBJ1-2; 11 bases match TRBD1. This CDR3 has 15 amino acids. The V and J ends lost 2 bases and 8 bases, in that order; junction bases with no gene match: 8. Germline lookup yields CDR1 SGHRS and CDR2 YFSETQ. The CDR3 region has the DNA TGCGCCAGCAGCTTAACCGGGACAGGGGGTCGGGGCTACACCTTC. Its translation: CASSLTGTGGRGYTF.

The V gene is TRBV12-3 or TRBV12-4, the J gene TRBJ2-1; 7 bases map to TRBD2. The CDR3 extends over 11 amino acids. The CDR3 DNA reads TGTACCACGGGGAGGGGAAATGAGCAGTTCTTC. Translating it yields CTTGRGNEQFF.

This chain joins TRBV4-3 and TRBJ1-6; perhaps TRBD1 as D (6 bases). This CDR3 region has 15 residues. From germline, CDR1 is LGHNA and CDR2 YSLEER. Trimming left V 0 bases short and J 10 bases short, with 13 bases between. The CDR3 DNA is TGCGCCAGCAGCCAAGAGGCGCAGGGGAACTCACCCCTCCACTTT. Its translation: CASSQEAQGNSPLHF.

This chain uses TRBV19 with TRBJ1-1; D might be TRBD1 (5 bases). V was shortened by 5 bases and J by 1 base, with 14 bases between the two germline ends. This CDR3 has 15 residues. The germline V gene encodes CDR1 LNHDA and CDR2 SQIVND (reference sequence). The CDR3 DNA follows: TGTGCCAGTAGTCCTGGGGGGAACGGGAACACTGAAGCTTTCTTT. Its translation: CASSPGGNGNTEAFF.

A single count supports this clone. CDR3 protein: CASRTGDGYTF. For the CDR3, the DNA is TGTGCCAGCAGAACAGGGGATGGCTACACCTTC. The chain has TRBV25-1 and TRBJ1-2, with 7 bases fitting TRBD1. Germline-derived CDR1 and CDR2 are MGHDK and SYGVNS. J gave up 6 bases and V 6 bases, and 1 base lay outside the gene matches. The CDR3 totals 11 residues.

This chain connects TRBV5-1 to TRBJ2-3; 9 bases fit TRBD1. The V gene end was trimmed by 2 bases and the J gene end by 1 base; junction bases not matched to a gene: 2. The CDR3 has 15 residues. The germline V gene has CDR1 SGHRS and CDR2 YFSETQ. The CDR3 region has the DNA TGCGCCAGCAGCTTCGGGACAGGGCGCACAGATACGCAGTATTTT. It is translated as CASSFGTGRTDTQYF.

The rearrangement links TRBV15 to TRBJ1-2, with 8 bases matching TRBD1. CDR1 and CDR2 (germline): LNHNV, YYDKDF (reference sequence). The CDR3 contains 16 residues. With V trimmed by 2 bases and J by 5 bases, 10 bases remained unmatched. CDR3 sequence: CATSRHRGWEGYGYTF. CDR3 bases: TGTGCCACCAGCAGACACAGGGGGTGGGAGGGATATGGCTACACCTTC.

This chain connects TRBV5-1 to TRBJ2-5; the match to TRBD2 covers 9 bases. The CDR3 is 14 amino acids. The germline V gene has CDR1 SGHRS and CDR2 YFSETQ. V was pared by 6 bases and J by 3 bases, with 6 bases of the junction left unmatched. CDR3: CASNKAGGEETQYF. The CDR3 coding sequence is TGCGCCAGCAACAAAGCGGGGGGCGAAGAGACCCAGTACTTC.

The rearrangement links TRBV18 to TRBJ2-5; possible D gene TRBD2, 6 bases. The CDR3 loop spans 14 amino acids. Germline V gene data show CDR1 as KGHSH and CDR2 as LQKENI. The ends were cut back, 3 bases at V and 1 base at J, with 9 bases in the middle. CDR3 loop: CASSPRGIQETQYF. The DNA for the CDR3 is TGTGCCAGCTCACCCCGGGGGATCCAAGAGACCCAGTACTTC.

This chain joins TRBV4-2 and TRBJ1-5; 9 nucleotides line up with TRBD1. The junction had 7 bases not matched to a gene; V was cut back by 4 bases and J by 6 bases. The CDR3 length is 15 residues. Germline CDR1 reads LGHNA; CDR2 reads YNFKEQ. The CDR3 sequence: CASSRIRDRAQPQHF. CDR3 nucleotide sequence: TGTGCCAGCAGCCGTATCCGGGACAGGGCTCAGCCCCAGCATTTT.

This chain uses TRBV4-2 with TRBJ2-3; 9 bases agree with TRBD2. Germline trimming cut 1 base from V and 2 bases from J; bases unmatched to any gene: 4. Looked up from germline, CDR1 is LGHNA and CDR2 is YNFKEQ. The CDR3 length is 16 residues. In nucleotides, the CDR3 is TGTGCCAGCAGCCAAGGACAGCGGGGGGCCACAGATACGCAGTATTTT. This sequence encodes CASSQGQRGATDTQYF.

This chain joins TRBV19 and TRBJ1-1; 11 nucleotides line up with TRBD1. Trimming removed 6 bases from V and 13 bases from J; junction bases left unmatched: 10. Germline lookup yields CDR1 LNHDA and CDR2 SQIVND (reference sequence). The CDR3 runs to 13 residues. CDR3 DNA: TGTGCCAGTAGCCGACCTCCGGGACAGGGGGTTTTCTTT. It specifies CASSRPPGQGVFF.

V is TRBV7-2 and J is TRBJ1-2; D is ambiguous. CDR1 SGHTA and CDR2 FQGNSA come from the germline V gene. V was pared by 2 bases and J by 0 bases, with 4 bases between. The CDR3 covers 13 residues. The CDR3 spells CASSLQSNYGYTF. Here the CDR3 DNA reads TGTGCCAGCAGCTTACAGTCTAACTATGGCTACACCTTC.

In its sample, this clone was seen a few times. The chain links TRBV5-4 to TRBJ1-5, with D perhaps TRBD1 (6 bases). The CDR3 totals 16 residues. The V gene's germline CDR1 is SGHNT and CDR2 YYREEE (reference sequence). With 3 bases removed from V and 4 bases from J, the gap between germline ends came to 17 bases. The CDR3 protein is CASSWGGAGLNQPQHF. The CDR3 coding sequence is TGTGCCAGCAGCTGGGGGGGGGCAGGACTTAATCAGCCCCAGCATTTT.

The chain recombines TRBV4-1 with TRBJ2-5; perhaps TRBD2 as D (7 bases). Germline V gene data show CDR1 as MGHRA and CDR2 as YSYEKL. Between the trimmed V and J ends, which lost 0 bases and 2 bases, there was a span of 10 bases. The CDR3 is made up of 15 amino acids. The CDR3 spells CASSQDAGAQETQYF. In nucleotides, the CDR3 is TGCGCCAGCAGCCAAGATGCGGGGGCGCAAGAGACCCAGTACTTC.

The J gene is TRBJ2-7, the V gene TRBV9; 12 bases align to TRBD2. Germline CDR1 SGDLS, CDR2 YYNGEE. V lost 3 bases to trimming and J lost 3 bases; unmatched junction nucleotides: 4. The CDR3 contains 15 residues. CDR3 residues: CASSAGTSGFYEQYF. CDR3 DNA sequence: TGTGCCAGCAGCGCCGGGACTAGCGGGTTCTACGAGCAGTACTTC.

The rearrangement links TRBV28 to TRBJ2-1; TRBD2 agrees at 12 bases. Germline V CDR1 and CDR2: MDHEN, SYDVKM. This CDR3 region has 17 residues. V gave up 7 bases and J gave up 0 bases; unmatched junction bases: 7. The CDR3 DNA is TGTGCCAGCACCCACCAGGGACTAGCGGGCTCCTACAATGAGCAGTTCTTC. Amino acid sequence: CASTHQGLAGSYNEQFF.